Below are 4 T cell receptor beta chains sequenced from a single sample in a study of post-analysis software for immune sequencing data (dated by TCRdb to between 2014 and 2016). No antigens are known for them. Libraries were made using PCR. TCRdb lists the instrument as Illumina HiSeq 2500. To reduce PCR and sequencing biases, unique molecular identifiers were built into the TCR beta cDNA libraries. Using fastp trimming at Q25 and MiXCR clonotype assembly, TCRdb reanalyzed the public sequencing data and kept in-frame beta chains. Each CDR3 protein appears once, grouped with its most common genes and DNA. The sample has hundreds of thousands of distinct CDR3 sequences on record, approximately 53% of them singletons. Roughly 4.4% of the sample goes to the ten largest clones. Overall results and qualifications from the work: Roughly 5 TRBV segments, including TRBV5-6, TRBV5-1 and TRBV20-1, were significantly more frequent in patients than controls.

The sequenced sample was blood. The receptor source for this set is a girl aged 10-17 years with multiple sclerosis.

This clonotype came up a few times. The rearrangement uses TRBV29-1 and TRBJ2-1; D not certain. The V end was cut by 3 bases, the J end by 8 bases, with 5 bases between. Germline V gives CDR1 SQVTM, CDR2 ANQGSEA. The CDR3 consists of 10 residues. CDR3 sequence: CSVDFDEQFF. CDR3 in DNA: TGCAGCGTTGATTTCGATGAGCAGTTCTTC.

This clonotype was detected a few times. This chain uses TRBV29-1 with TRBJ2-1; TRBD1 matches at 7 bases. Trimming removed 1 base from V and 1 base from J; junction bases left unmatched: 7. The CDR3 has 16 amino acids. Germline-derived CDR1 and CDR2 are SQVTM and ANQGSEA. The CDR3 loop reads CSVEGERGPSYNEQFF. DNA of the CDR3: TGCAGCGTTGAAGGGGAGAGGGGGCCTTCCTACAATGAGCAGTTCTTC.

The V call is TRBV14, the J call TRBJ1-4; TRBD1 matches at 7 bases. The CDR3 has 18 residues. Germline values: CDR1 SGHDN, CDR2 FVKESK. The V gene end was trimmed by 2 bases and the J gene end by 6 bases; junction bases not matched to a gene: 15. For the CDR3, the DNA is TGTGCCAGCAGCCAATTTCTGCGGCCGGGACAGAAGGATGAAAAACTGTTTTTT. Translated, it gives CASSQFLRPGQKDEKLFF. Based on the CDR3 plus reference TRBV14 and TRBJ1-4, the full variable domain is EAGVTQFPSHSVIEKGQTVTLRCDPISGHDNLYWYRRVMGKEIKFLLHFVKESKQDESGMPNNRFLAERTGGTYSTLKVQPAELEDSGVYFCASSQFLRPGQKDEKLFFGSGTQLSVL.

J is TRBJ1-5 and V is TRBV12-3 or TRBV12-4, with D tentatively TRBD1 (6 bases). The length of the CDR3 is 15 residues. Between the trimmed V and J ends, which lost 6 bases and 0 bases, there was a span of 12 bases. CDR3 sequence: CASRPRGNSNQPQHF. The CDR3 DNA is TGTGCCAGCAGACCAAGGGGGAATAGCAATCAGCCCCAGCATTTT.